The 23 T cell receptor beta chains presented below share a single source sample, sequenced in a study of cytomegalovirus exposure and HLA in healthy donors. Use of 60 Vbeta and 13 Jbeta primers characterized the PCR. TCRdb keeps only in-frame clones here, not all; method: immunoSEQ multiplex PCR. The data show fewer than 200,000 clones, with around 76% seen just once and approximately 7.1% held by the top ten. The sample was PBMCs. The receptors come from a man aged 35 to 55 in good health and CMV-seropositive.

This clone was recorded once. This chain connects TRBV11-2 to TRBJ2-3; D not certain. Germline loops: CDR1 SGHAT, CDR2 FQNNGV. CDR3 length: 13 amino acids. The germline V and J ends were trimmed by 5 bases and 5 bases, with 11 bases remaining between them. In nucleotides, the CDR3 is TGTGCCAGCAGCCGTTCTACGGGAGATACGCAGTATTTT. Residues: CASSRSTGDTQYF. Looking up the rest from reference TRBV11-2 and TRBJ2-3 gives the full variable domain: EAGVAQSPRYKIIEKRQSVAFWCNPISGHATLYWYQQILGQGPKLLIQFQNNGVVDDSQLPKDRFSAERLKGVDSTLKIQPAKLEDSAVYLCASSRSTGDTQYFGPGTRLTVL.

V is TRBV27 and J is TRBJ1-2; TRBD1 might be the D (5 bases). Between the trimmed V and J ends, which lost 5 bases and 4 bases, there was a span of 17 bases. Germline assignment: CDR1 MNHEY and CDR2 SMNVEV (reference sequence). The CDR3 covers 15 residues. CDR3 nucleotide sequence: TGTGCCAGCAGTATTAGGGGAAGGGGTCCCTATGGCTACACCTTC. Translation: CASSIRGRGPYGYTF.

The chain links TRBV4-1 to TRBJ1-4; no firm D call. V lost 4 bases and J lost 5, with 5 bases in between. The length of the CDR3 is 12 residues. Germline CDR1 MGHRA, CDR2 YSYEKL. In DNA form, the CDR3 reads TGCGCCAGCAGCCCCATGAATGAAAAACTGTTTTTT. Residues: CASSPMNEKLFF.

V usage is TRBV11-2 and J usage is TRBJ2-7; D is unclear. Trimming removed 1 base at V and 5 bases at J, with 15 bases between. Germline V CDR1 and CDR2: SGHAT, FQNNGV. The CDR3 totals 15 residues. The CDR3 sequence is CASSLGAALPDEQYF. The CDR3 coding sequence is TGTGCCAGCAGCTTAGGGGCAGCCCTCCCCGACGAGCAGTACTTC.

The CDR3 DNA reads TGTGCCAGCTCACCTCAGGACAGGGGGGACAATCAGCCCCAGCATTTT. Translating gives CASSPQDRGDNQPQHF. This chain links TRBV18 with TRBJ1-5, with 10 positions matching TRBD1. The CDR3 has 16 residues. Germline loops: CDR1 KGHSH, CDR2 LQKENI. Losses at the gene ends were 3 bases for V and 3 bases for J; bases not matched to a gene: 5. The variable domain in full, with the rest retrieved from reference TRBV18 and TRBJ1-5, is NAGVMQNPRHLVRRRGQEARLRCSPMKGHSHVYWYRQLPEEGLKFMVYLQKENIIDESGMPKERFSAEFPKEGPSILRIQQVVRGDSAAYFCASSPQDRGDNQPQHFGDGTRLSIL.

In its sample, this clone was seen a few times. CDR3 DNA: TGTGCCAGCAGCTTAGACAGTAGGCAGACCCAGTACTTC. It is translated as CASSLDSRQTQYF. This chain uses TRBV7-2 with TRBJ2-5; D is unresolved. This CDR3 comprises 13 residues. Germline-derived CDR1 and CDR2 are SGHTA and FQGNSA. V was pared by 1 base and J by 6 bases, with 9 bases between.

The chain is built from TRBV21-1 and TRBJ2-7; whether TRBD1, the table's D call, matches the DNA was not checked. TRBV21-1 is flagged as a pseudogene. This CDR3 is 14 amino acids long. This CDR3 is CASSRRQGQYEQYF. CDR3 nucleotide sequence: TGTGCCAGCAGCCGACGACAGGGTCAGTACGAGCAGTACTTC.

J is TRBJ2-2 and V is TRBV7-6, with 7 bases matching TRBD1. Germline-derived CDR1 and CDR2 are SGHVS and FNYEAQ. The CDR3 loop spans 14 amino acids. After removal of 5 bases from V and 0 bases from J, the junction contained 0 bases not matched to a gene. The CDR3 is CASSRGPNTGELFF. The CDR3 region has the DNA TGTGCCAGCAGCAGGGGGCCGAACACCGGGGAGCTGTTTTTT.

The rearrangement joins TRBV6-5 to TRBJ2-5, with D perhaps matching TRBD1 (5 bases). With the DNA end fitting TRBJ2-7 better, the J assignment may be wrong. The CDR3 totals 15 residues. Germline CDR1 is MNHEY and CDR2 is SVGAGI. The CDR3 sequence: CASSYSAGPTYEQYF. The DNA for the CDR3 is TGTGCCAGCAGTTACTCAGCAGGGCCTACCTACGAGCAGTACTTC.

The CDR3 region is CASSVLSNPQSPLHF. Written as DNA, the CDR3 is TGTGCCAGCAGCGTACTCTCGAACCCCCAGTCACCCCTCCACTTT. This chain joins TRBV9 and TRBJ1-6, with D uncertain. The CDR3 consists of 15 residues. Deletions cut 1 base from V and 10 bases from J, with 15 bases between. The V gene's germline CDR1 is SGDLS and CDR2 YYNGEE.

This clone was counted between two and nine times. The rearrangement joins TRBV5-1 to TRBJ2-7; 9 bases are a match to TRBD1. The J segment lost 7 bases and the V segment lost 3 bases, leaving 11 bases of the junction unmatched. Per the germline V gene, CDR1 is SGHRS and CDR2 is YFSETQ. This CDR3 has 15 amino acids. The CDR3: CASSYNSGQGGEQYF. The CDR3 DNA reads TGCGCCAGCAGCTACAATTCGGGACAGGGTGGGGAGCAGTACTTC.

The chain is built from TRBV25-1 and TRBJ1-2, with 10 bases aligning to TRBD1. Germline lookup yields CDR1 MGHDK and CDR2 SYGVNS. J gave up 10 bases and V 5 bases, and 7 bases lay outside the gene matches. The CDR3 covers 13 residues. CDR3 protein: CASSIPGQGTYTF. CDR3 sequence (DNA): TGTGCCAGCAGTATACCGGGACAGGGGACCTACACCTTC.

The chain has TRBV30 and TRBJ2-1, with a tentative D call TRBD1 (6 bases). With 0 bases removed from V and 4 bases from J, the gap between germline ends came to 7 bases. This CDR3 has 13 amino acids. CDR1 is GTSNPN, CDR2 SVGIG, per germline (reference sequence). CDR3 residues: CAWSVGGYNEQFF. CDR3 coding DNA: TGTGCCTGGAGTGTAGGGGGTTACAATGAGCAGTTCTTC.

This sequence joins TRBV10-1 and TRBJ2-3; 12 bases are shared with TRBD2. Germline lookup yields CDR1 WNHNN and CDR2 SYGVQD (reference sequence). This CDR3 is built from 20 residues. The V segment lost 6 bases and the J segment 2 bases; nucleotides outside the gene matches: 18. The CDR3 spells CASRAPATSGGTTFTDTQYF. The CDR3 bases are TGCGCCAGCAGGGCCCCGGCGACTAGCGGGGGCACCACGTTCACAGATACGCAGTATTTT.

V usage is TRBV7-8 and J usage is TRBJ2-2; 7 bases match TRBD2. The ends lost 5 bases at V and 0 bases at J; junction bases unmatched: 12. This CDR3 contains 18 residues. The germline V gene has CDR1 SGHVS and CDR2 FQNEAQ. The CDR3, as DNA: TGTGCCAGCAGCCCCGGAATAGGGAGGGGCCCGAACACCGGGGAGCTGTTTTTT. Translated: CASSPGIGRGPNTGELFF. The variable domain in full, completed from reference TRBV7-8 and TRBJ2-2, reads GAGVSQSPRYKVAKRGQDVALRCDPISGHVSLFWYQQALGQGPEFLTYFQNEAQLDKSGLPSDRFFAERPEGSVSTLKIQRTQQEDSAVYLCASSPGIGRGPNTGELFFGEGSRLTVL.

V gene TRBV4-1 combines with J gene TRBJ2-3; D call uncertain. The CDR3 is made up of 12 amino acids. Germline CDR1 is MGHRA and CDR2 is YSYEKL. The V and J ends lost 5 bases and 5 bases respectively, with 8 bases between them. CDR3 nucleotide sequence: TGCGCCAGCAGCTTACCAGAAGATACGCAGTATTTT. Translating it yields CASSLPEDTQYF.

The chain couples TRBV27 to TRBJ1-2; no reliable D call. V gave up 5 bases and J gave up 3 bases, with 16 bases separating them. The CDR3 length is 15 residues. The germline gives CDR1 MNHEY, CDR2 SMNVEV (reference sequence). The CDR3 spells CASSIYGNFDYGYTF. The CDR3 DNA follows: TGTGCCAGCAGTATTTACGGGAACTTCGACTATGGCTACACCTTC.

This chain uses TRBV28 with TRBJ2-5, with 8 positions matching TRBD1. The J call may be faulty, since TRBJ2-7 better matches the DNA end. The CDR3 covers 15 residues. The germline V gene encodes CDR1 MDHEN and CDR2 SYDVKM. This CDR3 reads CASSLPGQGSYEQYF. The CDR3, as DNA: TGTGCCAGCAGTTTGCCCGGACAGGGCTCCTACGAGCAGTACTTC.

This clone has only one observation. This chain links TRBV30 with TRBJ1-2; no clear D gene. V lost 1 base to trimming and J lost 7 bases, with 13 bases between them. The CDR3 spans 13 residues. Germline V gene lookup returns CDR1 GTSNPN and CDR2 SVGIG (reference sequence). In DNA form, the CDR3 reads TGTGCCTGGAGTGATGTCGCGCGGGGTGGCTACACCTTC. Residues: CAWSDVARGGYTF.

V usage is TRBV4-1 and J usage is TRBJ2-6; no reliable D call. Per germline, CDR1 MGHRA and CDR2 YSYEKL. The CDR3 totals 15 residues. V was clipped by 3 bases and J by 0 bases, with 6 bases between them. The CDR3 bases are TGCGCCAGCAGCCATTTCCACTCTGGGGCCAACGTCCTGACTTTC. Encoded protein: CASSHFHSGANVLTF.

In its sample, this clone was seen a few times. The chain has TRBV14 and TRBJ1-3; D uncertain. The V gene's germline CDR1 is SGHDN and CDR2 FVKESK. The ends were cut back, 0 bases at V and 0 bases at J, with 12 bases in the middle. The CDR3 contains 17 residues. The CDR3 protein is CASSQDLVLSSGNTIYF. The CDR3 coding sequence is TGTGCCAGCAGCCAAGATTTGGTCCTGAGCTCTGGAAACACCATATATTTT.

This clone appeared a few times. This chain connects TRBV19 to TRBJ1-2; D gene ambiguous. This CDR3 contains 10 residues. CDR1 is LNHDA and CDR2 is SQIVND in the germline V gene (reference sequence). The V end was cut by 5 bases, the J end by 7 bases, with 5 bases between. CDR3 coding DNA: TGTGCCAGTAGTGCGATTGGCTACACCTTC. Protein: CASSAIGYTF.

The gene calls are TRBV20-1 and TRBJ1-2; a weak D match, TRBD1 (5 bases). CDR1 and CDR2 from the germline V gene are DFQATT and SNEGSKA (reference sequence). This CDR3 is 11 amino acids long. CDR3 DNA sequence: TGCAGCCTCCCCGGGGGCTATGGCTACACCTTC. Translation: CSLPGGYGYTF.